The TCR beta chain described here comes from a study of shared clonotypes between healthy human individuals. The protocol was immunoSEQ multiplex PCR, while the TCRdb copy is restricted to in-frame clones and leaves out a portion. The sample has over a million clones, around 76% seen once; the top ten hold approximately 1.5%. General study results and limits: Estimated richness values were generally larger in naive subsets than in memory subsets. Clonotypes which were not shared had lower generation probabilities than clonotypes that all four donors shared.

Germline V gives CDR1 MDHEN, CDR2 SYDVKM. J gave up 4 bases and V 2 bases, and 7 bases lay outside the gene matches. This CDR3 spans 15 amino acids. Note on this clone: As yet, its antigen is unknown.

V and J are TRBV28 and TRBJ1-1; 7 nucleotides match TRBD1. Sample: memory CD4+ T cells sorted from blood. Stated subset: CD45RA-negative fraction. The source of this sequence is a man aged 18 to 29 in good health. CDR3 region: CASSLTARGSTEAFF. The CDR3 DNA is TGTGCCAGCAGTTTAACGGCCAGGGGGAGCACTGAAGCTTTCTTT. The full variable domain, completed using reference TRBV28 and TRBJ1-1, is DVKVTQSSRYLVKRTGEKVFLECVQDMDHENMFWYRQDPGLGLRLIYFSYDVKMKEKGDIPEGYSVSREKKERFSLILESASTNQTSMYLCASSLTARGSTEAFFGQGTRLTVV.